A selection of T cell receptor beta chains follows, all from one sample in a study of blood T cell repertoires in COVID-19. Generated by immunoSEQ multiplex PCR, the TCRdb table keeps only in-frame clones and is missing some. The sample yields fewer than 250,000 clones, around nine tenths seen once. Input material: PBMCs or T cells enriched from blood (not recorded which). These receptor sequences come from a woman aged 25-40 years who had been exposed to COVID-19. CDR3s include the opening cysteine and the closing phenylalanine or tryptophan. D genes are given only for firm matches. Clone size is given for some rows only: seen once, a few or many times, or a class if the clone is expanded.

v_gene	d_gene	j_gene	len	abundance	CDR3aa	CDR3nt
TRBV30	.	TRBJ1-6	13	few	CAWRAGYNSPLHF	TGTGCCTGGAGGGCCGGGTATAATTCACCCCTCCACTTT
TRBV6-5	TRBD2	TRBJ2-7	14	many	CASSQREDGYEQYF	TGTGCCAGCAGCCAGCGGGAGGATGGGTACGAGCAGTACTTC
TRBV4-2	.	TRBJ2-7	16	medium-sized	CASSQDWGDPSREQYF	TGTGCCAGCAGCCAAGATTGGGGGGACCCATCGCGCGAGCAGTACTTC
TRBV12-5	.	TRBJ2-5	15	.	CASGVGTGAPETQYF	TGTGCTAGTGGTGTGGGTACAGGAGCGCCAGAGACCCAGTACTTC
TRBV11-2	.	TRBJ1-2	17	once	CASSLDRARGFNYGYTF	TGTGCCAGCAGCTTAGATCGCGCACGAGGGTTCAACTATGGCTACACCTTC
TRBV7-2	TRBD1	TRBJ1-2	16	.	CASSFRDRGSQYGYTF	TGTGCCAGCAGCTTCCGGGACAGGGGGTCTCAATATGGCTACACCTTC
TRBV6-5	TRBD2	TRBJ2-1	15	.	CASSYSSGPYNEQFF	TGTGCCAGCAGTTACTCTAGCGGGCCATACAATGAGCAGTTCTTC
TRBV30	TRBD2	TRBJ2-3	14	.	CALAAGGPTDTQYF	TGTGCCCTGGCAGCGGGAGGCCCCACAGATACGCAGTATTTT
TRBV28	.	TRBJ2-6	23	.	CASSLGTGRATGLWGSGANVLTF	TGTGCCAGCAGTTTAGGTACCGGGAGGGCGACAGGGCTTTGGGGTTCTGGGGCCAACGTCCTGACTTTC
TRBV19	TRBD1	TRBJ2-6	18	.	CASSIPSQGAVGANVLTF	TGTGCCAGTAGTATACCCTCACAGGGGGCGGTTGGGGCCAACGTCCTGACTTTC
TRBV19	.	TRBJ1-5	15	.	CASSSGTSSNQPQHF	TGTGCCAGTAGTTCCGGGACAAGTAGCAATCAGCCCCAGCATTTT
TRBV28	.	TRBJ2-1	13	.	CASSLSGLNEQFF	TGTGCCAGCAGTTTATCAGGGTTGAATGAGCAGTTCTTC
TRBV6-5	.	TRBJ2-7	12	.	CASRDSLYEQYF	TGTGCCAGCAGGGACTCTCTCTACGAGCAGTACTTC
TRBV2	.	TRBJ2-7	14	few	CASSETSYSYEQYF	TGTGCCAGCAGTGAAACTAGCTACTCCTACGAGCAGTACTTC
TRBV3-1/TRBV3-2	TRBD1	TRBJ1-2	16	once	CASSSPGQGPSDGYTF	TGTGCCAGCAGCTCACCGGGACAGGGGCCATCCGATGGCTACACCTTC
TRBV5-4	.	TRBJ2-3	15	.	CASSFGGTAGDTQYF	TGTGCCAGCAGCTTCGGCGGGACAGCTGGGGATACGCAGTATTTT
TRBV11-2	.	TRBJ1-1	13	.	CASTPGPNTEAFF	TGTGCCAGCACCCCGGGTCCTAACACTGAAGCTTTCTTT
TRBV9	.	TRBJ2-3	16	.	CASSVGSNSLTDTQYF	TGTGCCAGCAGCGTAGGTAGTAACAGCCTGACAGATACGCAGTATTTT
TRBV19	.	TRBJ1-1	14	.	CASKIMYSNTEAFF	TGTGCCAGTAAGATTATGTACAGCAACACTGAAGCTTTCTTT
TRBV5-4	TRBD1	TRBJ2-1	16	.	CASSLGGTGVEGEQFF	TGTGCCAGCAGCTTGGGGGGGACAGGGGTCGAGGGTGAGCAGTTCTTC
TRBV19	.	TRBJ1-1	13	.	CASSIVRDTEAFF	TGTGCCAGTAGTATTGTCAGGGACACTGAAGCTTTCTTT
TRBV7-9	TRBD1	TRBJ1-5	15	.	CASSFAGTGYQPQHF	TGTGCCAGCAGCTTCGCCGGGACAGGGTATCAGCCCCAGCATTTT
TRBV10-3	TRBD1	TRBJ2-1	11	.	CAIRQGNEQFF	TGTGCCATCAGACAGGGGAATGAGCAGTTCTTC
TRBV10-2	TRBD2	TRBJ2-3	15	.	CASSDPAGGLDTQYF	TGCGCCAGCAGTGATCCCGCGGGAGGGCTGGATACGCAGTATTTT
TRBV6-5	TRBD2	TRBJ2-1	13	.	CASVGGSLDEQFF	TGTGCCAGCGTAGGCGGGAGTCTAGATGAGCAGTTCTTC
TRBV5-6	.	TRBJ1-6	15	.	CASSLDQGFNSPLHF	TGTGCCAGCAGCTTGGATCAGGGGTTTAATTCACCCCTCCACTTT
TRBV9	.	TRBJ2-1	15	.	CASSRTGSSYNEQFF	TGTGCCAGCAGCAGAACAGGGAGCTCCTACAATGAGCAGTTCTTC
TRBV4-1	.	TRBJ2-2	16	.	CASSQVIGGNTGELFF	TGCGCCAGCAGCCAAGTCATCGGGGGGAACACCGGGGAGCTGTTTTTT
TRBV4-1	TRBD1	TRBJ1-5	16	once	CASSHPGTGINQPQHF	TGCGCCAGCAGCCATCCCGGGACAGGGATCAATCAGCCCCAGCATTTT
TRBV12-5	.	TRBJ1-2	14	.	CASGNNRVLYGYTF	TGTGCTAGTGGTAACAACAGGGTCCTCTATGGCTACACCTTC
TRBV30	.	TRBJ1-3	15	.	CAWSVPRVSGNTIYF	TGTGCCTGGAGTGTACCGAGGGTATCTGGAAACACCATATATTTT
TRBV10-2	TRBD2	TRBJ2-1	14	few	CASSRTSGHYEQFF	TGCGCCAGCAGTAGGACTAGCGGGCACTATGAGCAGTTCTTC
TRBV10-1	TRBD2	TRBJ2-1	18	.	CASSERGGVAGVGNEQFF	TGCGCCAGCAGTGAGAGGGGGGGGGTAGCGGGAGTCGGGAATGAGCAGTTCTTC
TRBV19	TRBD1	TRBJ1-6	16	.	CASSILGQGGNSPLHF	TGTGCCAGTAGTATCCTGGGACAGGGGGGGAATTCACCCCTCCACTTT
TRBV2	.	TRBJ1-2	13	.	CASSETGDGGYTF	TGTGCCAGCAGTGAGACGGGGGATGGCGGCTACACCTTC
TRBV7-3	.	TRBJ1-3	15	.	CASSFVQDSGNTIYF	TGTGCCAGCAGCTTTGTACAGGACTCTGGAAACACCATATATTTT
TRBV19	TRBD2	TRBJ2-7	15	once	CASSIGLAGGYEQYF	TGTGCCAGTAGTATAGGACTAGCGGGAGGCTACGAGCAGTACTTC
TRBV2	TRBD1	TRBJ2-1	17	.	CASSDPYRTGGSVEQFF	TGTGCCAGCAGTGACCCCTATCGTACAGGGGGCTCAGTTGAGCAGTTCTTC
TRBV19	TRBD1	TRBJ1-1	16	.	CASSPRTGVPNTEAFF	TGTGCCAGTAGTCCCCGGACAGGCGTACCCAACACTGAAGCTTTCTTT